This section outlines one T cell receptor (beta chain) sequence together with its context. This CDR3 region has 16 residues. Per the germline V gene, CDR1 is MGHRA and CDR2 is YSYEKL. V was shortened by 3 bases and J by 1 base, with 15 bases between the two germline ends. This record belongs to a study of blood T cell repertoires in COVID-19. TCRdb keeps only in-frame clones here, not all; method: immunoSEQ multiplex PCR. This sample has under 130,000 clones, with about 85% found just once. The TCR sequence derives from a man in his fifties in a cohort sampled during active COVID-19. Input material: peripheral blood. The chain combines TRBV4-1 with TRBJ2-5; tentatively, D is TRBD2 (5 bases). The CDR3 spells CASSQGVGGLQETQYF. The DNA for the CDR3 is TGCGCCAGCAGCCAGGGAGTTGGAGGCCTCCAAGAGACCCAGTACTTC.